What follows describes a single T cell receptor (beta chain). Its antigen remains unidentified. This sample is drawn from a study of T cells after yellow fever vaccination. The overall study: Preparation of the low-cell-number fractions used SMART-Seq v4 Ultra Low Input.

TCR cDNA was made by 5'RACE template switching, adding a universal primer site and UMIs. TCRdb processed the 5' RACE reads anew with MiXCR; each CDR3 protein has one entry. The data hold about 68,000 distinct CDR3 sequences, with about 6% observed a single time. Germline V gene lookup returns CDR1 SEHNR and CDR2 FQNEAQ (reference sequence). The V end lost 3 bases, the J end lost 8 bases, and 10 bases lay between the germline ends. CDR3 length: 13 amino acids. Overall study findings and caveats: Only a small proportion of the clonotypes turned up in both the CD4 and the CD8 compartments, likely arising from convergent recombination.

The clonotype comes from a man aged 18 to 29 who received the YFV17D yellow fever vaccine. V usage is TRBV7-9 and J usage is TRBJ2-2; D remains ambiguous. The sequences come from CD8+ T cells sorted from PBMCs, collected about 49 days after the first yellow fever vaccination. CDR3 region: CASSFRSEGELFF. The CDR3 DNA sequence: TGTGCCAGCAGCTTCCGTTCCGAAGGGGAGCTGTTTTTT.